A single sample is the source of the 22 T cell receptor beta chains below, sequenced in a study of cytomegalovirus exposure and HLA in healthy donors. Primers included in the PCR were 60 Vbeta and 13 Jbeta primers. The table came from immunoSEQ multiplex PCR; TCRdb's copy has only in-frame clones and leaves some out. Among about 81,000 clones listed, around four fifths were seen once. Sequencing used PBMCs. These receptors all stem from a man aged 50 to 60 in good health and CMV-seropositive.

V and J are TRBV5-1 and TRBJ1-2; 11 positions agree with TRBD1. The CDR3 length is 14 residues. V was pared by 0 bases and J by 7 bases, with 2 bases of the junction left unmatched. Germline V gene lookup returns CDR1 SGHRS and CDR2 YFSETQ. CDR3 loop: CASSLAGTGGGYTF. The CDR3 region has the DNA TGCGCCAGCAGCTTGGCCGGGACAGGGGGTGGCTACACCTTC.

The genes are TRBV7-9 and TRBJ2-3, with D possibly TRBD1 on 5 matching bases. From germline, CDR1 is SEHNR and CDR2 FQNEAQ (reference sequence). The CDR3 loop spans 16 amino acids. With 5 bases removed from V and 3 bases from J, the gap between germline ends came to 18 bases. In nucleotides, the CDR3 is TGTGCCAGCAGCGAAGGACACCTCTCAGGTACAGATACGCAGTATTTT. Amino acid sequence: CASSEGHLSGTDTQYF. The variable domain in full, with the rest retrieved from reference TRBV7-9 and TRBJ2-3, is DTGVSQNPRHKITKRGQNVTFRCDPISEHNRLYWYRQTLGQGPEFLTYFQNEAQLEKSRLLSDRFSAERPKGSFSTLEIQRTEQGDSAMYLCASSEGHLSGTDTQYFGPGTRLTVL.

The chain is built from TRBV10-2 and TRBJ2-7; perhaps TRBD1 as D (6 bases). This CDR3 spans 16 amino acids. V lost 2 bases and J lost 2, with 16 bases in between. Germline V gene data show CDR1 as WSHSY and CDR2 as SAAADI. The CDR3 region is CASSEGVGARTYEQYF. The CDR3 DNA is TGCGCCAGCAGTGAGGGAGTGGGGGCCCGTACCTACGAGCAGTACTTC.

The CDR3 reads CASSLELAGSYEQYF. Written as DNA, the CDR3 is TGCGCCAGCAGCTTGGAACTAGCGGGCTCCTACGAGCAGTACTTC. The rearrangement links TRBV5-1 to TRBJ2-7; 9 bases are shared with TRBD2. Germline assignment: CDR1 SGHRS and CDR2 YFSETQ. The CDR3 contains 15 residues. The J segment lost 0 bases and the V segment lost 0 bases, leaving 1 base of the junction unmatched.

The table lists this clone with a count of one. The chain links TRBV7-2 to TRBJ1-2, with no clear D. This CDR3 has 14 amino acids. Germline V gene sequence: CDR1 SGHTA, CDR2 FQGNSA. Between the trimmed V and J ends, which lost 1 base and 4 bases, there was a span of 10 bases. The CDR3 sequence: CASSLGAGSYGYTF. The CDR3 coding sequence is TGTGCCAGCAGCTTAGGTGCGGGCAGCTATGGCTACACCTTC.

The rearrangement joins TRBV5-4 to TRBJ2-2; TRBD1 matches at 9 bases. Germline V gene sequence: CDR1 SGHNT, CDR2 YYREEE (reference sequence). This CDR3 region has 14 residues. The J segment lost 5 bases and the V segment lost 2 bases, leaving 1 base of the junction unmatched. The CDR3 spells CASSFGTGTGELFF. CDR3 nucleotide sequence: TGTGCCAGCAGCTTCGGGACAGGGACCGGGGAGCTGTTTTTT.

This clone came up once. The gene calls are TRBV11-3 and TRBJ2-1; 7 positions agree with TRBD2. CDR3 size: 18 residues. Trimming cost V 5 bases and J 2 bases; bases outside gene matches: 15. Germline V lookup: CDR1 SGHNT, CDR2 YENEEA. The CDR3 coding sequence is TGTGCCAGCAGCGCTCGAACGCCTAGCGGAATCCCCTACAATGAGCAGTTCTTC. Amino acid sequence: CASSARTPSGIPYNEQFF.

The chain employs TRBV19 and TRBJ2-4, with 9 positions matching TRBD2. Trimming removed 5 bases from V and 7 bases from J; junction bases left unmatched: 9. The CDR3 is 15 amino acids. CDR1 is LNHDA and CDR2 is SQIVND in the germline V gene (reference sequence). CDR3 nucleotide sequence: TGTGCCAGTAGTGGGGGAGTAGCGGGAGATAACATTCAGTACTTC. Translation gives CASSGGVAGDNIQYF.

In DNA form, the CDR3 reads TGCAGCGTTGAAATTCTGGGGGAGCTGTTTTTT. Translating gives CSVEILGELFF. This chain connects TRBV29-1 to TRBJ2-2; D call uncertain. Trimming pared 2 bases from V and 8 bases from J, leaving 6 bases between. This CDR3 contains 11 residues. Germline V gene data show CDR1 as SQVTM and CDR2 as ANQGSEA.

This clone was seen a single time. V is TRBV9 and J is TRBJ2-7; 8 bases are shared with TRBD1. The germline CDR1 and CDR2 sequences are SGDLS and YYNGEE. The ends lost 0 bases at V and 0 bases at J; junction bases unmatched: 5. This CDR3 has 16 residues. The CDR3 DNA follows: TGTGCCAGCAGCGTAGGGGGACAGGCGAGCTCCTACGAGCAGTACTTC. It encodes CASSVGGQASSYEQYF.

The J gene is TRBJ2-7, the V gene TRBV4-1, with 9 nucleotides matching TRBD2. The CDR3 covers 16 residues. Germline-derived CDR1 and CDR2 are MGHRA and YSYEKL. With 1 base clipped from V and 5 bases from J, the junction kept 9 bases outside the gene matches. The CDR3 reads CASSQAGLAGVDEQYF. In nucleotides, the CDR3 is TGCGCCAGCAGCCAAGCAGGTTTAGCGGGAGTCGACGAGCAGTACTTC.

The V gene is TRBV9, the J gene TRBJ2-3; TRBD2 agrees at 13 bases. Looked up from germline, CDR1 is SGDLS and CDR2 is YYNGEE. CDR3 size: 15 residues. V lost 4 bases and J lost 3; bases outside the gene matches: 2. CDR3 coding DNA: TGTGCCAGCAGCCCGGGACTAGCGGGGACAGATACGCAGTATTTT. Translated, it gives CASSPGLAGTDTQYF.

V and J are TRBV7-9 and TRBJ2-1; D not certain. The CDR3 consists of 16 residues. Germline V gene sequence: CDR1 SEHNR, CDR2 FQNEAQ (reference sequence). Trimming stripped 5 bases from V and 0 bases from J, with 14 bases between. The chain's CDR3 is CASSEAKGRSYNEQFF. The DNA of the CDR3 is TGTGCCAGCAGCGAGGCTAAAGGCCGCTCCTACAATGAGCAGTTCTTC.

This chain uses TRBV12-5 with TRBJ1-5; D is perhaps TRBD1 (6 bases). V was cut by 6 bases and J by 6 bases, with 15 bases left in between. The CDR3 has 14 residues. The germline CDR1 and CDR2 sequences are LGHNT and FRNRAP. Here the CDR3 DNA reads TGTGCTAGTGGACAAACAGGGTATGGTCAGCCCCAGCATTTT. The encoded protein is CASGQTGYGQPQHF.

The rearrangement joins TRBV5-1 to TRBJ2-3; 8 bases map to TRBD2. The CDR3 extends over 14 amino acids. Germline lookup yields CDR1 SGHRS and CDR2 YFSETQ. Losses at the gene ends were 3 bases for V and 4 bases for J; bases not matched to a gene: 4. The CDR3: CASSSGLAADTQYF. The CDR3 coding sequence is TGCGCCAGCAGCTCCGGACTAGCAGCAGATACGCAGTATTTT. Together with reference TRBV5-1 and TRBJ2-3, the CDR3 gives the full variable domain: KAGVTQTPRYLIKTRGQQVTLSCSPISGHRSVSWYQQTPGQGLQFLFEYFSETQRNKGNFPGRFSGRQFSNSRSEMNVSTLELGDSALYLCASSSGLAADTQYFGPGTRLTVL.

The chain employs TRBV21-1 and TRBJ1-4. TRBV21-1 is listed as a pseudogene. CDR3 length: 11 amino acids. Here the CDR3 DNA reads TGTGCCAGCAGCTCCCCCGCGGCGAAAGTATTT. Its protein is CASSSPAAKVF.

This chain connects TRBV19 to TRBJ2-7; TRBD1 is a possible D gene (6 bases). Trimming cost V 5 bases and J 1 base, with 15 bases left between them. Per germline, CDR1 LNHDA and CDR2 SQIVND (reference sequence). There are 15 residues in the CDR3. The CDR3 DNA follows: TGTGCCAGTAGTGCCTCGACAGGCCCATCCTACGAGCAGTACTTC. Amino acid sequence: CASSASTGPSYEQYF.

V gene TRBV19 combines with J gene TRBJ1-1; D uncertain. CDR3 length: 15 residues. V was pared by 5 bases and J by 0 bases, with 13 bases between. CDR1 is LNHDA and CDR2 is SQIVND in the germline V gene (reference sequence). The chain's CDR3 is CASSLEGGLNTEAFF. CDR3 coding DNA: TGTGCCAGTAGTCTGGAGGGAGGGCTGAACACTGAAGCTTTCTTT.

V gene TRBV12-5 combines with J gene TRBJ2-1, with 10 bases fitting TRBD2. Germline V gives CDR1 LGHNT, CDR2 FRNRAP. The ends lost 5 bases at V and 5 bases at J; junction bases unmatched: 6. CDR3 size: 15 residues. CDR3 loop: CASGDSGRFDNEQFF. In nucleotides, the CDR3 is TGTGCTAGTGGTGATAGCGGGAGGTTTGACAATGAGCAGTTCTTC. Using reference TRBV12-5 and TRBJ2-1 for the parts outside the CDR3, the full variable domain is DARVTQTPRHKVTEMGQEVTMRCQPILGHNTVFWYRQTMMQGLELLAYFRNRAPLDDSGMPKDRFSAEMPDATLATLKIQPSEPRDSAVYFCASGDSGRFDNEQFFGPGTRLTVL.

This rearrangement joins TRBV7-9 to TRBJ1-3, with unresolved D. The length of the CDR3 is 17 residues. V was clipped by 5 bases and J by 0 bases, with 17 bases between them. Germline loops: CDR1 SEHNR, CDR2 FQNEAQ (reference sequence). Here the CDR3 reads CASSSNHLGGSGNTIYF. The CDR3 DNA sequence: TGTGCCAGCAGCAGTAATCATCTCGGAGGCTCTGGAAACACCATATATTTT.

The rearrangement links TRBV5-1 to TRBJ2-7; TRBD2 aligns across 7 bases. J lost 3 bases, V lost 4 bases, and 10 bases had no gene match. The CDR3 is made up of 15 amino acids. Germline CDR1 reads SGHRS; CDR2 reads YFSETQ. The CDR3 DNA follows: TGCGCCAGCAGCCGGGACTACCGATGGGACTACGAGCAGTACTTC. Protein product: CASSRDYRWDYEQYF. The full variable domain, with the rest looked up from reference TRBV5-1 and TRBJ2-7, is KAGVTQTPRYLIKTRGQQVTLSCSPISGHRSVSWYQQTPGQGLQFLFEYFSETQRNKGNFPGRFSGRQFSNSRSEMNVSTLELGDSALYLCASSRDYRWDYEQYFGPGTRLTVT.

CDR3 residues: CAIRGREVDSQYF. The CDR3 nucleotides read TGTGCCATCAGGGGCCGGGAGGTGGACAGTCAGTACTTC. The rearrangement joins TRBV10-3 to TRBJ2-4; possibly TRBD2 for D (7 bases). V lost 6 bases to trimming and J lost 12 bases, with 18 bases between them. CDR3 length: 13 residues. Per germline, CDR1 ENHRY and CDR2 SYGVKD.